This T cell receptor (beta chain) stems from a study of patients and donors after allogeneic stem cell transplantation. TCRdb passed the RT-PCR reads through MiXCR, listing each CDR3 protein once. This sample has under 200,000 distinct CDR3 sequences, with 24% found just once. This clonotype has only a few counts. Source material: blood, either unsorted or a sorted T cell fraction (not recorded which). The TCR originated in a human donor who was either an allogeneic HSCT recipient or a stem cell or donor lymphocyte infusion donor (not recorded which). It is not recorded whose cells these are; they may come from a transplant donor.

Here the CDR3 DNA reads TGCAGCGTTGTACAGCGGCAGACTAGGGATGAGCAGTTCTTC. This codes for CSVVQRQTRDEQFF. The V and J genes are TRBV29-1 and TRBJ2-1, with D possibly matching TRBD2 (6 bases). The CDR3 is 14 residues long. Germline CDR1 is SQVTM and CDR2 is ANQGSEA. V was shortened by 4 bases and J by 8 bases, with 18 bases between the two germline ends.